These 31 T cell receptor beta chains were sequenced from one sample in a study of T cell changes during pregnancy in multiple sclerosis. The data were produced by immunoSEQ multiplex PCR, yet TCRdb's version contains in-frame clones alone and is incomplete. This table holds fewer than 20,000 clones, approximately 86% found once. The sample was CD8+ T cells from peripheral blood mononuclear cells, taken after pregnancy. The source of these receptors is a female donor in good health, enrolled as a control in a pregnancy study.

Only a few counts were recorded for this clone. This rearrangement joins TRBV29-1 to TRBJ2-3, with D perhaps TRBD2 (6 bases). Trimming shortened V by 5 bases and J by 4 bases, and 16 bases separated the two germline ends. This CDR3 comprises 14 residues. Germline V gene data show CDR1 as SQVTM and CDR2 as ANQGSEA. The CDR3 nucleotides are TGCAGCGTTTTTTTGGGGGGTGATGCAGATACGCAGTATTTT. It yields the protein CSVFLGGDADTQYF.

V and J are TRBV6-1 and TRBJ2-7, with D maybe TRBD1 (6 bases). There are 13 residues in the CDR3. Looked up from germline, CDR1 is MNHNS and CDR2 is SASEGT. V lost 3 bases and J lost 2, with 8 bases in between. CDR3 nucleotides: TGTGCCAGCAGTGACCCAGGGGCCTACGAGCAGTACTTC. Encoded protein: CASSDPGAYEQYF.

The V call is TRBV10-3, the J call TRBJ2-4; 13 nucleotides match TRBD2. The CDR3 length is 18 residues. With V trimmed by 3 bases and J by 6 bases, 11 bases remained unmatched. Germline assignment: CDR1 ENHRY and CDR2 SYGVKD. For the CDR3, the DNA is TGTGCCATCAGTGAAGTTTGGACTAGCGGGAGAGAGTCAAACATTCAGTACTTC. Its protein is CAISEVWTSGRESNIQYF.

The V gene is TRBV7-6, the J gene TRBJ2-2; D gene unclear. The CDR3 loop spans 16 amino acids. The V end was cut by 1 base, the J end by 5 bases, with 14 bases between. Germline values: CDR1 SGHVS, CDR2 FNYEAQ. The chain's CDR3 is CASSLGLSVGTGELFF. CDR3 sequence (DNA): TGTGCCAGCAGCTTAGGCCTCAGCGTTGGGACCGGGGAGCTGTTTTTT.

The chain links TRBV7-9 to TRBJ2-7; D is possibly TRBD1 (6 bases). Germline CDR1 SEHNR, CDR2 FQNEAQ (reference sequence). This CDR3 spans 14 amino acids. V was trimmed by 1 base and J by 6 bases, leaving 13 bases between them. This CDR3 is CASSLVPGAGEQYF. The CDR3 nucleotides are TGTGCCAGCAGCTTAGTTCCAGGGGCTGGCGAGCAGTACTTC.

This clone was observed once. The chain links TRBV27 to TRBJ2-7; possible D gene TRBD1, 6 bases. The CDR3 extends over 14 amino acids. Germline loops: CDR1 MNHEY, CDR2 SMNVEV (reference sequence). V lost 6 bases to trimming and J lost 4 bases, with 16 bases between them. The CDR3 region is CASRNAGTQYEQYF. CDR3 nucleotide sequence: TGTGCCAGCAGGAACGCCGGGACACAATACGAGCAGTACTTC.

This clone is a singleton in its sample. V is TRBV29-1 and J is TRBJ1-2; D call uncertain. This CDR3 contains 11 residues. Trimming took 7 bases from V and 2 from J, leaving 8 bases between them. Germline V lookup: CDR1 SQVTM, CDR2 ANQGSEA. The DNA for the CDR3 is TGCAGCGGCAGAGGCAACTATGGCTACACCTTC. It encodes CSGRGNYGYTF.

The rearrangement joins TRBV7-9 to TRBJ2-7; D gene ambiguous. The CDR3 runs 13 residues. The V and J ends lost 0 bases and 4 bases respectively, with 7 bases between them. CDR1 is SEHNR and CDR2 is FQNEAQ in the germline V gene (reference sequence). The CDR3 nucleotides read TGTGCCAGCAGCTTAGCTCACGGGTACGAGCAGTACTTC. Protein product: CASSLAHGYEQYF.

The gene calls are TRBV27 and TRBJ2-7, with no clear D. Trimming cost V 4 bases and J 2 bases, with 9 bases left between them. The CDR3 is made up of 13 amino acids. Looked up from germline, CDR1 is MNHEY and CDR2 is SMNVEV (reference sequence). This chain's CDR3 is CASSSAKPYEQYF. The CDR3 DNA is TGTGCCAGCAGTTCTGCGAAACCCTACGAGCAGTACTTC.

On this clone: A much more abundant neighbour one base away suggests this may be a read error. The chain carries TRBV14 and TRBJ2-5; the match to TRBD1 covers 7 bases. This CDR3 is built from 18 residues. CDR1 is SGHDN, CDR2 FVKESK, per germline. Written as DNA, the CDR3 is TGTGCCAACAGCCGGTCCGAAGACAGGGTGGGGCTGCGAGAGACCCAGTACTTC. It encodes CANSRSEDRVGLRETQYF.

V and J are TRBV10-3 and TRBJ2-3; D is ambiguous. The CDR3 totals 16 residues. Germline-derived CDR1 and CDR2 are ENHRY and SYGVKD. Trimming took 1 base from V and 0 from J, leaving 11 bases between them. DNA for the CDR3: TGTGCCATCAGTGAGTTTACGGAGTCTAGCACAGATACGCAGTATTTT. Translating it yields CAISEFTESSTDTQYF.

This clone was seen once. The chain links TRBV4-1 to TRBJ2-7; 9 bases are a match to TRBD1. J gave up 4 bases and V 1 base, and 8 bases lay outside the gene matches. The germline gives CDR1 MGHRA, CDR2 YSYEKL. The CDR3 spans 16 residues. CDR3 protein: CASSQAATGGRYEQYF. The DNA of the CDR3 is TGCGCCAGCAGCCAAGCTGCCACAGGGGGCCGGTACGAGCAGTACTTC.

This clone was seen only once. The rearrangement links TRBV13 to TRBJ2-1; 8 nucleotides line up with TRBD1. This CDR3 is 13 amino acids long. CDR1 is PRHDT, CDR2 FYEKMQ, per germline (reference sequence). Trimming took 5 bases from V and 4 from J; bases not matched to a gene: 1. DNA for the CDR3: TGTGCCAGCAGCGGGACAGGATACAATGAGCAGTTCTTC. This encodes CASSGTGYNEQFF.

This sequence joins TRBV7-2 and TRBJ2-5, with D maybe TRBD2 (5 bases). The CDR3 has 13 residues. V was shortened by 2 bases and J by 3 bases, with 7 bases between the two germline ends. Per germline, CDR1 SGHTA and CDR2 FQGNSA. For the CDR3, the DNA is TGTGCCAGCAGCTTAATGGGAGAAGAGACCCAGTACTTC. It is translated as CASSLMGEETQYF. Looking up the rest from reference TRBV7-2 and TRBJ2-5 gives the full variable domain: GAGVSQSPSNKVTEKGKDVELRCDPISGHTALYWYRQSLGQGLEFLIYFQGNSAPDKSGLPSDRFSAERTGGSVSTLTIQRTQQEDSAVYLCASSLMGEETQYFGPGTRLLVL.

The V gene is TRBV7-6, the J gene TRBJ2-1, with 14 bases aligning to TRBD2. J was trimmed by 0 bases and V by 6 bases; bases with no gene match: 10. The CDR3 is made up of 19 amino acids. In germline, CDR1 is SGHVS, CDR2 FNYEAQ. For the CDR3, the DNA is TGTGCCAGCAGTCGTCTTTCCGGGACTAGCGGGAGCTCCTACAATGAGCAGTTCTTC. Protein product: CASSRLSGTSGSSYNEQFF.

This chain connects TRBV9 to TRBJ1-2; TRBD1 matches 8 bases. Trimming at V came to 1 base and at J to 3 bases, leaving 8 bases not matched to a gene. Germline V gene lookup returns CDR1 SGDLS and CDR2 YYNGEE. CDR3 length: 16 amino acids. CDR3 sequence reads: CASSVSPDRGDYGYTF. In DNA, the CDR3 is TGTGCCAGCAGCGTAAGCCCCGACAGGGGAGACTATGGCTACACCTTC.

This clone was seen once. The J gene is TRBJ2-7, the V gene TRBV30; TRBD1 matches 7 bases. Unmatched junction bases numbered 5, after V lost 3 bases and J lost 3 bases. This CDR3 contains 13 residues. Germline values: CDR1 GTSNPN, CDR2 SVGIG (reference sequence). This CDR3 reads CAWRTGPRYEQYF. In nucleotides, the CDR3 is TGTGCCTGGAGGACAGGGCCCCGCTACGAGCAGTACTTC.

This chain links TRBV29-1 with TRBJ1-2, with D unclear. The germline CDR1 and CDR2 sequences are SQVTM and ANQGSEA. This CDR3 region has 12 residues. V lost 4 bases, J lost 4 bases, and 10 bases lay in between. CDR3 nucleotide sequence: TGCAGCGTTGGATCAGATACCTATGGCTACACCTTC. Its protein product is CSVGSDTYGYTF.

The rearrangement links TRBV29-1 to TRBJ1-2; D is uncertain. The V gene lost 4 bases and the J gene lost 3 bases, with 6 bases spanning the gap. The CDR3 spans 11 residues. Looked up from germline, CDR1 is SQVTM and CDR2 is ANQGSEA. This chain's CDR3 is CSVAHDYGYTF. The CDR3 DNA follows: TGCAGCGTTGCACATGACTATGGCTACACCTTC.

In DNA, the CDR3 is TGTGCCTGGAGTCCCCCGGGGTCGGTGAACACTGAAGCTTTCTTT. Translated, it gives CAWSPPGSVNTEAFF. The chain joins TRBV30 to TRBJ1-1; D unclear. The germline gives CDR1 GTSNPN, CDR2 SVGIG (reference sequence). The germline V and J ends were trimmed by 2 bases and 0 bases, with 13 bases remaining between them. The CDR3 length is 15 residues.

This clone came up once. The chain uses TRBV5-1 and TRBJ1-5; no clear D gene. Germline CDR1 reads SGHRS; CDR2 reads YFSETQ. V lost 2 bases, J lost 7 bases, and 7 bases lay in between. CDR3 length: 12 residues. CDR3 DNA: TGCGCCAGCAGCTTATTTTTACAGCCCCAGCATTTT. The encoded protein is CASSLFLQPQHF.

The chain combines TRBV12-5 with TRBJ2-1; possibly TRBD2 for D (6 bases). Germline V gene sequence: CDR1 LGHNT, CDR2 FRNRAP. The CDR3 runs to 14 residues. Trimming shortened V by 5 bases and J by 4 bases, and 12 bases separated the two germline ends. The CDR3 region has the DNA TGTGCTAGTGGTCCGGGTGGAGGGTACAATGAGCAGTTCTTC. Translating gives CASGPGGGYNEQFF.

The chain uses TRBV5-1 and TRBJ1-2, with D tentatively TRBD1 (6 bases). The CDR3 covers 15 residues. Trimming removed 0 bases at V and 4 bases at J, with 13 bases between. CDR1 is SGHRS, CDR2 YFSETQ, per germline. The CDR3 DNA follows: TGCGCCAGCAGCTTGGAGGCCCCAGGGGCCTATGGCTACACCTTC. It codes for CASSLEAPGAYGYTF. Supplemented by reference TRBV5-1 and TRBJ1-2, the full variable domain reads KAGVTQTPRYLIKTRGQQVTLSCSPISGHRSVSWYQQTPGQGLQFLFEYFSETQRNKGNFPGRFSGRQFSNSRSEMNVSTLELGDSALYLCASSLEAPGAYGYTFGSGTRLTVV.

The CDR3 bases are TGTGCCAGCAGTGAAGGATTCCAGGGTGGCTATGGCTACACCTTC. This encodes CASSEGFQGGYGYTF. The chain uses TRBV6-1 and TRBJ1-2; possible D gene TRBD1, 5 bases. V lost 1 base to trimming and J lost 4 bases, with 13 bases between them. Germline lookup yields CDR1 MNHNS and CDR2 SASEGT. The CDR3 totals 15 residues.

This chain connects TRBV10-2 to TRBJ2-7, with 9 bases aligning to TRBD2. Germline CDR1 WSHSY, CDR2 SAAADI. V shed 7 bases and J 1 base; nucleotides not matched to a gene: 8. This CDR3 is built from 15 residues. The CDR3 DNA reads TGCGCCAGCACCGTAGCGGGGGAATCTTCCTACGAGCAGTACTTC. Amino acid sequence: CASTVAGESSYEQYF.

This chain connects TRBV14 to TRBJ2-7; 7 positions agree with TRBD2. With V trimmed by 3 bases and J by 5 bases, 4 bases remained unmatched. CDR3 length: 13 residues. Germline V gene data show CDR1 as SGHDN and CDR2 as FVKESK. The CDR3 sequence is CASSHRDYDEQYF. The CDR3 coding sequence is TGTGCCAGCAGCCACAGGGACTACGACGAGCAGTACTTC.

The chain combines TRBV7-9 with TRBJ1-1; D remains ambiguous. V lost 6 bases, J lost 7 bases, and 15 bases lay in between. This CDR3 region has 13 residues. The V gene's germline CDR1 is SEHNR and CDR2 FQNEAQ (reference sequence). CDR3 coding DNA: TGTGCCAGCAGTTTCGGGAATCCTGGTGAAGCTTTCTTT. Its translation: CASSFGNPGEAFF.

The rearrangement joins TRBV15 to TRBJ2-5; 8 nucleotides agree with TRBD2. The CDR3 totals 16 residues. Germline V gives CDR1 LNHNV, CDR2 YYDKDF (reference sequence). J lost 3 bases, V lost 0 bases, and 6 bases had no gene match. The CDR3 DNA reads TGTGCCACCAGCAGAGATCTAACTAGCGGTAAAGAGACCCAGTACTTC. Translation: CATSRDLTSGKETQYF.

The chain employs TRBV13 and TRBJ1-1, with TRBD1 matching over 8 bases. From germline, CDR1 is PRHDT and CDR2 FYEKMQ (reference sequence). Trimming removed 0 bases from V and 4 bases from J; junction bases left unmatched: 4. The CDR3 contains 15 residues. The CDR3 DNA sequence: TGTGCCAGCAGCTTAGGCCAGGGGGCCTTCACTGAAGCTTTCTTT. Its protein product is CASSLGQGAFTEAFF.

V gene TRBV6-4 combines with J gene TRBJ2-2; 11 bases match TRBD2. The trim removed 7 bases at V and 3 bases at J, leaving 4 bases unmatched. The CDR3 consists of 15 residues. The germline V gene has CDR1 MRHNA and CDR2 SNTAGT. The CDR3 coding sequence is TGTGCCAGCACAAAACTAGCGGGGGACACCGGGGAGCTGTTTTTT. Translation gives CASTKLAGDTGELFF.

The V and J genes are TRBV14 and TRBJ2-7; 8 bases line up with TRBD2. This CDR3 spans 16 amino acids. Germline assignment: CDR1 SGHDN and CDR2 FVKESK. The trim removed 5 bases at V and 4 bases at J, leaving 13 bases unmatched. The CDR3 DNA sequence: TGTGCCAGCAGCTCTCGCGGGGGGATCCAACTGTACGAGCAGTACTTC. Encoded protein: CASSSRGGIQLYEQYF. The whole variable domain, filled in from reference TRBV14 and TRBJ2-7, reads EAGVTQFPSHSVIEKGQTVTLRCDPISGHDNLYWYRRVMGKEIKFLLHFVKESKQDESGMPNNRFLAERTGGTYSTLKVQPAELEDSGVYFCASSSRGGIQLYEQYFGPGTRLTVT.